This T cell receptor beta chain was retrieved from a study of T-cell reconstitution after alpha-beta-depleted transplantation in children. Findings and limits, study-wide: Surviving recipient T cells and thymic progenitors underlay high day-60 TCRbeta diversity in some patients. T cells produced anew were the main source of T-cell counts and diversity one year after transplant.

To note about this clonotype: What it binds is unknown.

Unique molecular identifiers featured in how the TCRbeta library was prepared. TCRdb re-called the PCR reads through MiXCR, storing one row per CDR3 protein. The data contain hundreds of thousands of distinct CDR3 sequences, over 10% of them singletons. Germline assignment: CDR1 SGHDN and CDR2 FVKESK. Trimming cost V 1 base and J 4 bases; bases outside gene matches: 11. CDR3 length equals 17 residues. This material consisted of PBMCs, mostly from graft donor cells, taken 360 days after TCRalphabeta/CD19-depleted stem cell transplant. The source of this sequence is a male patient younger than 18 who had a stem cell transplant for acute myeloid leukemia, so the T cells may come from the graft donor. The chain couples TRBV14 to TRBJ2-7, with 9 nucleotides matching TRBD1. The CDR3 reads CASSQGRTGTGLYEQYF. The CDR3, as DNA: TGTGCCAGCAGCCAAGGAAGGACCGGGACAGGGCTTTACGAGCAGTACTTC.